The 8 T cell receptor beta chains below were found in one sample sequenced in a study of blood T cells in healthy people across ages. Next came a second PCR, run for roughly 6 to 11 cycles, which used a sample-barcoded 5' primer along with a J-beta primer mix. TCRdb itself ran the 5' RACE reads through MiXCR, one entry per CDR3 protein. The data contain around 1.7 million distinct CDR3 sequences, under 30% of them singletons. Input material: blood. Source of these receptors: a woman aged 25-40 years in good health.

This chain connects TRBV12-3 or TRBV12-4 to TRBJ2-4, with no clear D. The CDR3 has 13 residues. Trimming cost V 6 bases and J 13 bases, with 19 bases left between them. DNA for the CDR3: TGTGCCAGCAGCCCAGGAGTCGGCTACGTGCAGTACTTC. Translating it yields CASSPGVGYVQYF.

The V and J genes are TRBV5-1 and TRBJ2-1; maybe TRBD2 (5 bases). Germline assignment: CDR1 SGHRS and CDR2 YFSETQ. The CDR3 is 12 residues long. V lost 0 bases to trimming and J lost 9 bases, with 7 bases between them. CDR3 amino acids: CASSLERVEQFF. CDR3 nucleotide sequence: TGCGCCAGCAGCTTGGAGAGGGTTGAGCAGTTCTTC.

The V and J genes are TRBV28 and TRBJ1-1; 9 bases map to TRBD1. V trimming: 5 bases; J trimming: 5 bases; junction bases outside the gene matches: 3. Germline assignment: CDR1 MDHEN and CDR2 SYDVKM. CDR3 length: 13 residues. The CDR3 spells CASSRQGVTEAFF. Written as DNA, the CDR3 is TGTGCCAGCAGTCGACAGGGGGTTACTGAAGCTTTCTTT.

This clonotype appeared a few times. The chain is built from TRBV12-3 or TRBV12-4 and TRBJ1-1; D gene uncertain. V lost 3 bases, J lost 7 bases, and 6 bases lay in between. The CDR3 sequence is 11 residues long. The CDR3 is CASSFRHEAFF. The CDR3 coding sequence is TGTGCCAGCAGTTTCAGGCATGAAGCTTTCTTT.

The CDR3 protein is CANEVGPFF. In DNA form, the CDR3 reads TGTGCCAACGAGGTGGGTCCGTTCTTC. The chain employs TRBV2 and TRBJ2-1, with unresolved D. V lost 10 bases to trimming and J lost 15 bases, with 13 bases between them. The CDR3 consists of 9 residues. CDR1 and CDR2 from the germline V gene are SNHLY and FYNNEI.

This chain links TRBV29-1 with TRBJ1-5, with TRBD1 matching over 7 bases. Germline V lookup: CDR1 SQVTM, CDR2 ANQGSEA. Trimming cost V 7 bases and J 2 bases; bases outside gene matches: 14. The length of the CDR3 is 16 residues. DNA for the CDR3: TGCAGCGAATCCCCGGTGACAGGGAACGGCAATCAGCCCCAGCATTTT. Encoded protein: CSESPVTGNGNQPQHF.

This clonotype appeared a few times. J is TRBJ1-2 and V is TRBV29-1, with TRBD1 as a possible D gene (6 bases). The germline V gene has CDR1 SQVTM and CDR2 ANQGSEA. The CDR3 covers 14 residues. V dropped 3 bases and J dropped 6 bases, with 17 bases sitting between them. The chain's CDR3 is CSVDSLQGMDGYTF. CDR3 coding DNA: TGCAGCGTTGATAGCTTACAGGGAATGGATGGCTACACCTTC.

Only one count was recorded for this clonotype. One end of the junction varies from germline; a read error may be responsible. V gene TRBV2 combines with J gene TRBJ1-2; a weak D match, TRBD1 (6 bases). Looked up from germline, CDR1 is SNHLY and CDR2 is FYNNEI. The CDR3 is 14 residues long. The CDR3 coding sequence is TGTCCCAGCACTCTAAGTGGGGGCGCTTACGACTACACCTTC. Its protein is CPSTLSGGAYDYTF.